This TCR beta chain was sequenced for a study of blood T cells in healthy people across ages (dated by TCRdb to the mid-2010s). The study in broad terms: Template switching captured roughly one uniquely barcoded TCR beta cDNA molecule per two T cells in model experiments. The study measured age-related changes in TCR beta repertoire diversity using deep sequencing normalized with unique cDNA molecular identifiers. Four age groups were formed from the donors: young (average approximately 16 years), middle-aged (more than 35), aged (roughly 56) and long-lived (approximately 80). Donors of different ages were randomly distributed across sequencing lanes to avoid experimental bias. Two additional independent replicas of 1 million unique cDNA reads from the same blood draw were analyzed for two donors (one aged 18 to 30 and one aged 80 or older). General study outcomes and caveats: Donor CMV infection status was unknown, potentially confounding age-related changes in expanded clonotypes. A strong correlation was found between observed TCR beta diversity and the percentage of naive T cells measured by flow cytometry. Conclusive comparison of naive and antigen-experienced compartments was prevented by the profiling of bulk unsorted PBMCs. The long-lived group showed more naive CD4+ T cells, fewer expanded clones and increased TCR diversity than the aged group, suggesting age selection. Total diversity estimates from one million sequenced T cells were considered lower bounds and underestimates. Observed TCR beta diversity per million T cells fell roughly linearly with age, and a significant reduction was already apparent by age around 40.

The library was generated by 5' RACE. This sample was sequenced with an Illumina HiSeq 2500. The second PCR ran for roughly 7 to 11 cycles and used a J-beta primer mix along with a sample-barcoded 5' primer. A unique molecular identifier was introduced onto each TCR beta cDNA molecule by a template-switch 5' adaptor carrying 12 random nucleotides. At least 2.5 million CDR3-containing paired-end reads were obtained from each sample. All of the RNA was converted into first-strand cDNA using the Mint cDNA synthesis kit, with a TRBC-specific oligonucleotide serving as the primer. Following uracil-DNA glycosylase treatment, a first 18-cycle PCR with universal primers M1SS and BC2_uni_R was performed on all cDNA. The source study handled its data this way. For normalization, 1 million high-quality reads were randomly selected from each sample, with every read carrying a distinct molecular identifier. Instead of being binned into consensus sequences, reads with shared molecular identifiers were discarded. MiTCR, set to a Q25 quality threshold and the strictest error-elimination algorithm, was used for CDR3 identification, clonotype clustering and error correction. A nonparametric unseen species model with Euler transformation was used to estimate a lower bound on total TCR beta diversity. The raw public data were reprocessed by TCRdb itself: fastp quality trimming at Q25, MiXCR clonotype calling, in-frame beta chains only. Each CDR3 protein gets just one entry, which takes the most common genes and DNA from the rows behind it. The V and J calls and clone size come from TCRdb's table, not from the authors' own analysis. The sample includes 1.6 million or so distinct CDR3 sequences, with roughly 32% observed a single time. The ten most abundant clones make up approximately 10% of the sample.

Comments on this clonotype: The clone's antigen remains unknown. Base qualities are not at hand, and no much larger clone is one base apart.

The donors were some 36 Caucasian individuals from Russia, aged about 6 to 95 years, who were systemically healthy. Roughly 9.5 milliliters of peripheral blood were drawn from each donor into EDTA-treated Vacutainer tubes. Ficoll-Paque density-gradient centrifugation was used to isolate PBMCs, with at least 6 million obtained per sample. Trizol reagent was used to extract total RNA from PBMCs, with at least 5 micrograms per sample. Naive CD45RAhigh/CD27high T cell percentages were measured by flow cytometry on a PBMC aliquot from every donor. Trimmed from V: 5 bases; trimmed from J: 3 bases; junction bases lacking a gene match: 7. Spanning cysteine to phenylalanine, the CDR3 consists of 15 amino acids. Just CDR3 DNA is preserved here, 45 bases in frame from base 1. The germline V gene provides CDR1 SGHTA and CDR2 FQGNSA.

The sequence was collected from a woman under 40 in good health. The specimen sequenced was blood. The chain couples TRBV7-2 to TRBJ2-1, with 7 middle bases fitting TRBD2. In nucleotide form, the sequence is TGTGCCAGCAGCGACTTACGGGACTACTACAATGAGCAGTTCTTC. Translated, this is CASSDLRDYYNEQFF. This CDR3, with the reference TRBV7-2 and TRBJ2-1 proteins standing in past its ends, gives the full variable domain GAGVSQSPSNKVTEKGKDVELRCDPISGHTALYWYRQSLGQGLEFLIYFQGNSAPDKSGLPSDRFSAERTGGSVSTLTIQRTQQEDSAVYLCASSDLRDYYNEQFFGPGTRLTVL.